The clone carrying this T cell receptor beta chain was detected a few times. Noted time point: pre-treatment sample, taken before nivolumab and TIL therapy. The data were obtained in a study of TIL therapy for anti-PD-1-resistant metastatic lung cancer. Sequencing used immunoSEQ v3. Libraries were sequenced to 1.5 million to 2 million read pairs (survey) or roughly 4.5-6 million (deep). Profiled with immunoSEQ multiplex PCR; TCRdb holds only in-frame clones, not every one. Of about 32,000 clones detected, 74% appear once; the ten largest clones hold about 3%. This CDR3 region has 15 residues. Germline loops: CDR1 KGHSH, CDR2 LQKENI. The V gene lost 3 bases and the J gene lost 2 bases, with 14 bases spanning the gap.

The chain has TRBV18 and TRBJ2-7, with D maybe TRBD1 (6 bases). The receptor was isolated from a woman aged 30 to 85 with non-small cell lung cancer. Sequences were derived from blood, sampled at baseline. CDR3: CASSPRDTPTYEQYF. The CDR3 region has the DNA TGTGCCAGCTCACCTAGGGACACCCCTACCTACGAGCAGTACTTC.